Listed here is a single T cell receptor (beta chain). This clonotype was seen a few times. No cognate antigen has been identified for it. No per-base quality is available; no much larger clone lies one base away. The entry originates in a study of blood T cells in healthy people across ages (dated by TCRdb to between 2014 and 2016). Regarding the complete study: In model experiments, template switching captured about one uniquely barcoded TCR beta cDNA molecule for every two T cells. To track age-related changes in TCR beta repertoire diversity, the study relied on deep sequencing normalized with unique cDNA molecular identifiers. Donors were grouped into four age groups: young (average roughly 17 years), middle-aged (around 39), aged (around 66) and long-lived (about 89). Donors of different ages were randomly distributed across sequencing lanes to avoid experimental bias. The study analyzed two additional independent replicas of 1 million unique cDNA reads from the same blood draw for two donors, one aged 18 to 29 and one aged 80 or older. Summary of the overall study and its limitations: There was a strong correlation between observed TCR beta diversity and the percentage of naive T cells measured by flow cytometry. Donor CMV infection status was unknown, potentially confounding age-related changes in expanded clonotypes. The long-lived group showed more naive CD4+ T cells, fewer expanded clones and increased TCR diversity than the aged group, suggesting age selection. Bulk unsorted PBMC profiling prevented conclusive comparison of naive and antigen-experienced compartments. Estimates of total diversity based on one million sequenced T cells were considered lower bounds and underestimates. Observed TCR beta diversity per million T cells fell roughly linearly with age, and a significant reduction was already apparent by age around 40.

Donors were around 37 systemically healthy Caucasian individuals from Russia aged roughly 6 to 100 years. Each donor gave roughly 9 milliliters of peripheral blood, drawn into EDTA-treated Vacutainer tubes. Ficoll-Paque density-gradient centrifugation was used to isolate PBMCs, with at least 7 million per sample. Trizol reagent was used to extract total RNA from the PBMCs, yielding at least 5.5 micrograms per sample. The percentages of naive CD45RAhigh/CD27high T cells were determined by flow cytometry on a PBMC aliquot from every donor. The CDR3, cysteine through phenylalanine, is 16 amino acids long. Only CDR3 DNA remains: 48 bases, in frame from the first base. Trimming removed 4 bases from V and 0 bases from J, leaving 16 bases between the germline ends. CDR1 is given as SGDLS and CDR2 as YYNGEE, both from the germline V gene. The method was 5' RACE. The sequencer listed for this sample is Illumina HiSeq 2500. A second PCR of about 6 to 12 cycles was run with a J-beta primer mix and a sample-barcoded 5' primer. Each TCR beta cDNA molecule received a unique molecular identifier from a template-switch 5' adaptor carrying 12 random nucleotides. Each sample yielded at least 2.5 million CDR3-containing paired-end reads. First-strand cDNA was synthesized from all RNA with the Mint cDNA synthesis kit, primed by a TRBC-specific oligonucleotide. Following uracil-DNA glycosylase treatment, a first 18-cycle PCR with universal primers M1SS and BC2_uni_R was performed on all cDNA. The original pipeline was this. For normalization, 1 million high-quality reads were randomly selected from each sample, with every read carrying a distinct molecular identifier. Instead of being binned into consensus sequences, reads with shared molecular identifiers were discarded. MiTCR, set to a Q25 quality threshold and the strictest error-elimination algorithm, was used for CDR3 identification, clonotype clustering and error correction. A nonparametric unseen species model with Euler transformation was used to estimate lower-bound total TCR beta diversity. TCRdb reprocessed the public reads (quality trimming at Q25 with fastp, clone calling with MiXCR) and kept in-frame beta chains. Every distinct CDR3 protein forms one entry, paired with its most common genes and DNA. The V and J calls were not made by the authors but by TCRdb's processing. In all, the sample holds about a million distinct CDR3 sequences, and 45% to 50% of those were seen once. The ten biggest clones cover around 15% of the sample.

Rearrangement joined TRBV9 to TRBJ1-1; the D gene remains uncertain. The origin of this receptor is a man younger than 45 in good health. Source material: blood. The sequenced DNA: TGTGCCAGCAGCATCACGAAGCGGGCCATGAACACTGAAGCTTTCTTT. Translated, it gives CASSITKRAMNTEAFF. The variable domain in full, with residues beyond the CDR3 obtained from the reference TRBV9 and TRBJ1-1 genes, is DSGVTQTPKHLITATGQRVTLRCSPRSGDLSVYWYQQSLDQGLQFLIQYYNGEERAKGNILERFSAQQFPDLHSELNLSSLELGDSALYFCASSITKRAMNTEAFFGQGTRLTVV.